These 15 T cell receptor beta chains were sequenced from one sample in a study of a mutant IDH1 vaccine in newly diagnosed glioma. The time point denotes: week 35, safety follow-up. One vaccine dose held 300 ug of mutant IDH1 20-mer peptide and came with topical imiquimod. Their specific antigens are unknown. Assay used: immunoSEQ multiplex PCR; TCRdb lists only in-frame clones, some missing. The sample includes about 48,000 clones, under 85% of them seen just once. Sequenced here: PBMCs, sampled from a glioma patient whose treatment included an IDH1 peptide vaccine. Receptors were obtained from a middle-aged man with glioma.

The chain combines TRBV5-5 with TRBJ1-1; D possibly corresponds to TRBD1 (5 bases). Germline values: CDR1 SGHKS, CDR2 YYEKEE (reference sequence). With 7 bases removed from V and 4 bases from J, the gap between germline ends came to 14 bases. The length of the CDR3 is 13 residues. CDR3 residues: CASGTYGGTEAFF. CDR3 sequence (DNA): TGTGCCAGCGGGACCTACGGAGGCACTGAAGCTTTCTTT.

The genes are TRBV6-5 and TRBJ1-6; D uncertain. The CDR3 has 14 residues. V gave up 2 bases and J gave up 4 bases, with 6 bases separating them. Germline V gene lookup returns CDR1 MNHEY and CDR2 SVGAGI. CDR3 region: CASSYGDYNSPLHF. In nucleotides, the CDR3 is TGTGCCAGCAGTTACGGGGATTATAATTCACCCCTCCACTTT.

The chain joins TRBV5-8 to TRBJ2-2, with D tentatively TRBD2 (6 bases). Germline values: CDR1 SGHTS, CDR2 YDEGEE. The CDR3 contains 16 residues. Between the trimmed V and J ends, which lost 9 bases and 5 bases, there was a span of 23 bases. CDR3 sequence: CATAPDRRGLTGELFF. CDR3 DNA: TGTGCCACCGCACCCGACCGGCGGGGTTTGACCGGGGAGCTGTTTTTT.

The genes are TRBV29-1 and TRBJ2-5, with 7 nucleotides matching TRBD1. This CDR3 contains 15 residues. CDR1 SQVTM and CDR2 ANQGSEA come from the germline V gene. V lost 8 bases, J lost 5 bases, and 17 bases stayed unmatched. The CDR3 DNA reads TGCAGCTCCCAGAGGACAGGTCGACAGAGGGAGACCCAGTACTTC. Encoded protein: CSSQRTGRQRETQYF.

The CDR3 is CASSVAGTSGLEQFF. CDR3 nucleotides: TGTGCCAGCAGCGTAGCCGGGACTAGCGGACTTGAGCAGTTCTTC. The V and J genes are TRBV9 and TRBJ2-1, with 11 bases that match TRBD2. This CDR3 spans 15 amino acids. The germline V gene encodes CDR1 SGDLS and CDR2 YYNGEE. Germline trimming cut 0 bases from V and 9 bases from J; bases unmatched to any gene: 5. The variable domain in full, completed from reference TRBV9 and TRBJ2-1, reads DSGVTQTPKHLITATGQRVTLRCSPRSGDLSVYWYQQSLDQGLQFLIQYYNGEERAKGNILERFSAQQFPDLHSELNLSSLELGDSALYFCASSVAGTSGLEQFFGPGTRLTVL.

V and J are TRBV4-1 and TRBJ2-3, with D tentatively TRBD1 or TRBD2 (5 bases each). Looked up from germline, CDR1 is MGHRA and CDR2 is YSYEKL. V lost 1 base to trimming and J lost 2 bases, with 7 bases between them. CDR3 length: 14 residues. CDR3 loop: CASSQAGATDTQYF. For the CDR3, the DNA is TGCGCCAGCAGCCAAGCCGGGGCCACAGATACGCAGTATTTT.

In the case of this clone: An end of the junction differs from the germline gene, which may be a read error. The chain has TRBV14 and TRBJ2-4, with a tentative D call TRBD1 (5 bases). Germline CDR1 SGHDN, CDR2 FVKESK. The CDR3 loop spans 15 amino acids. In nucleotides, the CDR3 is TGTGCCAGCAGCCAAGGGGGCAGGGCCAGAAACATTCAGTACTTC. It yields the protein CASSQGGRARNIQYF. Full variable domain (outside the CDR3, taken from reference TRBV14 and TRBJ2-4): EAGVTQFPSHSVIEKGQTVTLRCDPISGHDNLYWYRRVMGKEIKFLLHFVKESKQDESGMPNNRFLAERTGGTYSTLKVQPAELEDSGVYFCASSQGGRARNIQYFGAGTRLSVL.

This chain joins TRBV6-6 and TRBJ1-2; no firm D call. V gave up 6 bases and J gave up 5 bases, with 13 bases separating them. The CDR3 has 13 residues. The germline V gene has CDR1 MNHNY and CDR2 SVGAGI (reference sequence). The CDR3 sequence is CASSVSRGYGYTF. The DNA of the CDR3 is TGTGCCAGCAGCGTGTCTCGGGGTTATGGCTACACCTTC.

The rearrangement links TRBV30 to TRBJ1-6; the D is unclear. The CDR3 runs to 13 residues. The germline V and J ends were trimmed by 8 bases and 11 bases, with 19 bases remaining between them. Germline lookup yields CDR1 GTSNPN and CDR2 SVGIG (reference sequence). As DNA, the CDR3 is TGTGCCACCGGGCGGGGAGGGAAGACACCCCTCCACTTT. The encoded protein is CATGRGGKTPLHF. Together with reference TRBV30 and TRBJ1-6, the CDR3 gives the full variable domain: SQTIHQWPATLVQPVGSPLSLECTVEGTSNPNLYWYRQAAGRGLQLLFYSVGIGQISSEVPQNLSASRPQDRQFILSSKKLLLSDSGFYLCATGRGGKTPLHFGNGTRLTVT.

The V gene is TRBV29-1, the J gene TRBJ2-7; TRBD2 matches at 8 bases. CDR3 length: 12 amino acids. J gave up 5 bases and V 7 bases, and 7 bases lay outside the gene matches. Looked up from germline, CDR1 is SQVTM and CDR2 is ANQGSEA. CDR3 coding DNA: TGCAGCGCCGGGGGGGGCGGAAACGAGCAGTACTTC. This encodes CSAGGGGNEQYF.

The rearrangement links TRBV2 to TRBJ2-7, with a tentative D call TRBD2 (6 bases). Germline V gene data show CDR1 as SNHLY and CDR2 as FYNNEI. This CDR3 spans 10 amino acids. V lost 8 bases and J 6 bases, leaving 8 bases between the germline ends. The CDR3 region has the DNA TGTGCCAGCGCGGGGAGCGAGCAGTACTTC. Translated: CASAGSEQYF.

The chain couples TRBV5-1 to TRBJ2-7, with 10 bases lining up with TRBD2. CDR3 size: 16 residues. Trimming took 3 bases from V and 3 from J; bases not matched to a gene: 9. Germline V CDR1 and CDR2: SGHRS, YFSETQ. The CDR3 spells CASSSQGASGSYEQYF. CDR3 bases: TGCGCCAGCAGCTCCCAAGGGGCTAGCGGGAGCTACGAGCAGTACTTC. The variable domain in full, completed from reference TRBV5-1 and TRBJ2-7, reads KAGVTQTPRYLIKTRGQQVTLSCSPISGHRSVSWYQQTPGQGLQFLFEYFSETQRNKGNFPGRFSGRQFSNSRSEMNVSTLELGDSALYLCASSSQGASGSYEQYFGPGTRLTVT.

The chain's CDR3 is CASSLGNSLETQYF. As DNA, the CDR3 is TGTGCCAGCAGCTTGGGTAACAGTTTGGAGACCCAGTACTTC. This chain joins TRBV5-6 and TRBJ2-5; D gene ambiguous. The V end lost 0 bases, the J end lost 5 bases, and 11 bases lay between the germline ends. CDR3 length: 14 amino acids. Per the germline V gene, CDR1 is SGHDT and CDR2 is YYEEEE.

This clone was counted only a few times. This chain links TRBV6-5 with TRBJ1-1; D is uncertain. The V and J ends lost 3 bases and 0 bases respectively, with 8 bases between them. This CDR3 is 14 amino acids long. Looked up from germline, CDR1 is MNHEY and CDR2 is SVGAGI. CDR3 in amino acids: CASSYLGLNTEAFF. DNA of the CDR3: TGTGCCAGCAGTTATCTCGGCTTGAACACTGAAGCTTTCTTT.

The rearrangement uses TRBV6-6 and TRBJ1-2, with 7 positions matching TRBD1. Germline trimming cut 6 bases from V and 3 bases from J; bases unmatched to any gene: 4. CDR3 length: 13 amino acids. The germline V gene has CDR1 MNHNY and CDR2 SVGAGI (reference sequence). The CDR3, as DNA: TGTGCCAGCAGGCCTACAGGGGACTATGGCTACACCTTC. This translates into CASRPTGDYGYTF.